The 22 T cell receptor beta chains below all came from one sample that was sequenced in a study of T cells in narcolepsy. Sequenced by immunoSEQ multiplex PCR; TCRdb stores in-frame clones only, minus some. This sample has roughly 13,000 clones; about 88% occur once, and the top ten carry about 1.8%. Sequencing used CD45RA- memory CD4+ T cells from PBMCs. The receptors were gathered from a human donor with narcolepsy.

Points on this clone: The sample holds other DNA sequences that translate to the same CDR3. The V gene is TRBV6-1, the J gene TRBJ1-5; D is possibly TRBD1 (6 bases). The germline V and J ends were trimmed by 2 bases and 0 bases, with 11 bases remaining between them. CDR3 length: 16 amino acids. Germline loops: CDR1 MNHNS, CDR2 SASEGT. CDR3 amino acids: CASSESGTHSNQPQHF. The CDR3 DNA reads TGTGCCAGCAGTGAAAGTGGGACACATAGCAATCAGCCCCAGCATTTT.

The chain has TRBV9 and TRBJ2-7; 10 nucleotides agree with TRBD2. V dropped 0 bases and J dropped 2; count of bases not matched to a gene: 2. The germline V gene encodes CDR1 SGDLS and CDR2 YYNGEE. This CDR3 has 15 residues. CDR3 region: CASSVGAGGTYEQYF. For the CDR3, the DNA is TGTGCCAGCAGCGTAGGAGCGGGAGGGACCTACGAGCAGTACTTC.

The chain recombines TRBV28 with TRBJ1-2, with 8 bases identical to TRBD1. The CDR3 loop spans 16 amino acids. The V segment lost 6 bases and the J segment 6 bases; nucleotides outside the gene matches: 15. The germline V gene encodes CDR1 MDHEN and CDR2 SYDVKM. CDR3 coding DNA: TGTGCCAGCAGCCCCTGGGACAGGAGGGAAAGGAATGGCTACACCTTC. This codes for CASSPWDRRERNGYTF.

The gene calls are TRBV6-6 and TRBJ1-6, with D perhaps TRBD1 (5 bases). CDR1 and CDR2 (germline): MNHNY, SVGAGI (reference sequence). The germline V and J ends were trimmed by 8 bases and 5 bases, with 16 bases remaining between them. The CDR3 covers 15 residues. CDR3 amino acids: CASVPRTTNNSPLHF. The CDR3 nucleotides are TGTGCCAGCGTACCTCGGACAACCAATAATTCACCCCTCCACTTT.

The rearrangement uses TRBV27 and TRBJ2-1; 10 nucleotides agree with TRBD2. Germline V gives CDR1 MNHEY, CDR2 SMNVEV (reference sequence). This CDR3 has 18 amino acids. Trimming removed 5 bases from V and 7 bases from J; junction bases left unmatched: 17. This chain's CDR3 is CASSRYLIAGGLLNEQFF. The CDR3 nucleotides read TGTGCCAGCAGTCGGTACCTCATAGCGGGAGGCCTATTGAATGAGCAGTTCTTC.

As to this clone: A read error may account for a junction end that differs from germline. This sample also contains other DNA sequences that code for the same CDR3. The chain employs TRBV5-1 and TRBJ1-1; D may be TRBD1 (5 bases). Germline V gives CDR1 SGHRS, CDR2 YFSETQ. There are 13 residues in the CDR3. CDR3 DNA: TGCGCCAGCAGCTTGGCCCCCGACAGTGAAGCCTTCTTT. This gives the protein CASSLAPDSEAFF.

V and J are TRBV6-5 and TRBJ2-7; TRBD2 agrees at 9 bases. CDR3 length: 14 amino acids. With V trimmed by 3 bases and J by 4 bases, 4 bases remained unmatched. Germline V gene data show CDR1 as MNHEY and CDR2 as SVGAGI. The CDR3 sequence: CASSYTSGFYEQYF. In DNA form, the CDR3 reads TGTGCCAGCAGTTATACTAGCGGGTTTTACGAGCAGTACTTC.

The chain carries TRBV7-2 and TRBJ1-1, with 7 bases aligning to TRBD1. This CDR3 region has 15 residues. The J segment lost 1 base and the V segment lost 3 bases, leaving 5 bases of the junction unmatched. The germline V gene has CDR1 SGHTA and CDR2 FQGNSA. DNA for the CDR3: TGTGCCAGCAGCTTCGGGACAGCTAGGAACACTGAAGCTTTCTTT. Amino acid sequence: CASSFGTARNTEAFF. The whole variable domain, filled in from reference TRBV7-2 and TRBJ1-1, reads GAGVSQSPSNKVTEKGKDVELRCDPISGHTALYWYRQSLGQGLEFLIYFQGNSAPDKSGLPSDRFSAERTGGSVSTLTIQRTQQEDSAVYLCASSFGTARNTEAFFGQGTRLTVV.

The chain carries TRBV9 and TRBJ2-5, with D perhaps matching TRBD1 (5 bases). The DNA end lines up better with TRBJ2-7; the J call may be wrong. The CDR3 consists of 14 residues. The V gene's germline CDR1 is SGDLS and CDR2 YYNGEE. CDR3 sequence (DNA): TGTGCCAGCAGCGTAGGAGACAGACCTTACGAGCAGTACTTC. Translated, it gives CASSVGDRPYEQYF.

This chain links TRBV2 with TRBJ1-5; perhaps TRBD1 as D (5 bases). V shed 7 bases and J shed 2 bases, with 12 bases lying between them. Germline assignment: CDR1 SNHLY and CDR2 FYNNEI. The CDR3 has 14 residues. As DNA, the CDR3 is TGTGCCAGCAAAGCCAGGGAGGGCAATCAGCCCCAGCATTTT. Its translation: CASKAREGNQPQHF.

The CDR3 loop reads CATSRDLPGNEQFF. CDR3 DNA sequence: TGTGCCACCAGCAGAGATTTGCCGGGGAATGAGCAGTTCTTC. This chain joins TRBV15 and TRBJ2-1; tentative D call: TRBD2 (5 bases). In germline, CDR1 is LNHNV, CDR2 YYDKDF (reference sequence). The ends were cut back, 0 bases at V and 7 bases at J, with 10 bases in the middle. The CDR3 sequence is 14 residues long.

The CDR3: CASSLDGGSSYEQYF. The CDR3 nucleotides are TGTGCCAGCAGCTTAGACGGGGGGAGCTCCTACGAGCAGTACTTC. This chain links TRBV7-8 with TRBJ2-7; 7 bases are a match to TRBD2. With 1 base clipped from V and 0 bases from J, the junction kept 3 bases outside the gene matches. Germline CDR1 and CDR2: SGHVS and FQNEAQ. The CDR3 spans 15 residues. Supplemented by reference TRBV7-8 and TRBJ2-7, the full variable domain reads GAGVSQSPRYKVAKRGQDVALRCDPISGHVSLFWYQQALGQGPEFLTYFQNEAQLDKSGLPSDRFFAERPEGSVSTLKIQRTQQEDSAVYLCASSLDGGSSYEQYFGPGTRLTVT.

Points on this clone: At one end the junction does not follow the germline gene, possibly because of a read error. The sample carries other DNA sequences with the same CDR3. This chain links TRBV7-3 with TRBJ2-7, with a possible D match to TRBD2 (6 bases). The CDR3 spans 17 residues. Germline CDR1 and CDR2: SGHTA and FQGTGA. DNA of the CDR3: TGTGCCAGCAGCTTAAATCCGGGAGCCGGGAAAGACTACGAACAGTACTTC. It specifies CASSLNPGAGKDYEQYF.

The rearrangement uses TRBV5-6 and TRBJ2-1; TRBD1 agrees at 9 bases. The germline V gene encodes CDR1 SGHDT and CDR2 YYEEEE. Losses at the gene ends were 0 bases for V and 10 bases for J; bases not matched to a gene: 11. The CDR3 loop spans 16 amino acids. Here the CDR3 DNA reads TGTGCCAGCAGCTTGGTGGGACAGGGTTCGACGTGGGAGCAGTTCTTC. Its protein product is CASSLVGQGSTWEQFF.

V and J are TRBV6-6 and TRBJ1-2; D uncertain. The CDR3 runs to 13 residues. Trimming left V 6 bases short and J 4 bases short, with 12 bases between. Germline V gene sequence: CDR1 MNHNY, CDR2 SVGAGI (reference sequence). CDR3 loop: CASSLAEIYGYTF. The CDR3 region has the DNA TGTGCCAGCAGCCTTGCAGAAATCTATGGCTACACCTTC.

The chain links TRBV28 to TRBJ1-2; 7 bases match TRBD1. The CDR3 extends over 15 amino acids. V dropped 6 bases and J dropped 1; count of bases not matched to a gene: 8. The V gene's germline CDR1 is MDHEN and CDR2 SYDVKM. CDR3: CASRLSDRVNYGYTF. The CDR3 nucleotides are TGTGCCAGCAGACTCTCCGACAGGGTTAACTATGGCTACACCTTC.

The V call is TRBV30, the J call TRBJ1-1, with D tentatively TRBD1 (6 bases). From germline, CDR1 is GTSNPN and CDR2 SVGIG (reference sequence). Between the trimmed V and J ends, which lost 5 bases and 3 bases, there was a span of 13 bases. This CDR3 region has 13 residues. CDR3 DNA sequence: TGTGCCTGGGACAGGAAGGGGGACACTGAAGCTTTCTTT. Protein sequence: CAWDRKGDTEAFF.

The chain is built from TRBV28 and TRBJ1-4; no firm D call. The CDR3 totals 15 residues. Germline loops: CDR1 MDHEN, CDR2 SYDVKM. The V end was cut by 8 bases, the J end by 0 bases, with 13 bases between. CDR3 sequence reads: CASRRGGATNEKLFF. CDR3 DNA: TGTGCCAGCCGCCGTGGAGGAGCAACTAATGAAAAACTGTTTTTT.

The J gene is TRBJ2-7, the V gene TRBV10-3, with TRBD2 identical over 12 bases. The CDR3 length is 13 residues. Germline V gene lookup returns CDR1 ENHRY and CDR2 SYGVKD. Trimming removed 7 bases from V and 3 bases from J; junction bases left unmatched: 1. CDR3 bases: TGTGCCATCAAGGGACTAGCGGGCTACGAGCAGTACTTC. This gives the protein CAIKGLAGYEQYF.

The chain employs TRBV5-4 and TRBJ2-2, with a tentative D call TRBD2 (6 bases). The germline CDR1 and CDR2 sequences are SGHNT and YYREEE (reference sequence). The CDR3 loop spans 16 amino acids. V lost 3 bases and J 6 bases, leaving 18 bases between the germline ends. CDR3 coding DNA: TGTGCCAGCAGCTCGACCGGGAGAAAGGGTGCCGGGGAGCTGTTTTTT. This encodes CASSSTGRKGAGELFF.

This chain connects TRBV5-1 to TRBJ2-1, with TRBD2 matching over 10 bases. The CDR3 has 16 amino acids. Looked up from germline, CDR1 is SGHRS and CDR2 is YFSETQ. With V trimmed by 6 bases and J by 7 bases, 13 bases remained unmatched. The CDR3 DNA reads TGCGCCAGCACCTTAGACTCTAGCGGGAGTTGGAATGAGCAGTTCTTC. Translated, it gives CASTLDSSGSWNEQFF.

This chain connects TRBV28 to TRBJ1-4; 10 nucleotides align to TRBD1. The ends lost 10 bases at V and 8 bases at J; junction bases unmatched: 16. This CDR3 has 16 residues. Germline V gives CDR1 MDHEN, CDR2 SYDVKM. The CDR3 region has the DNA TGTGCCACTACCGGGACAGGGGTAAGCGGGAGGGAAAAACTGTTTTTT. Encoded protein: CATTGTGVSGREKLFF.